A single sample gave rise to the 30 T cell receptor beta chains below, sequenced in a study of T cells after yellow fever vaccination (dated by TCRdb to the late 2010s). The library was made by 5' RACE. For sequencing, an Illumina HiSeq 2500 was employed. TCRdb reworked the public reads: Q25 trimming with fastp, MiXCR clone assembly, productive beta chains retained. Merged by CDR3 protein, the rows form single entries marked with the most common genes and DNA. Recorded for this sample are roughly 310,000 distinct CDR3 sequences; 8.7% of them occurred a single time. The ten largest account for roughly 17% of the sample. Reading the label with the study, this specimen's treatment or condition is: live attenuated yellow fever vaccine strain. The starting material was PBMCs, obtained on the day of the first yellow fever vaccination. The source is a man aged 18 to 30 who received the YFV17D yellow fever vaccine.

In this sample, this clonotype turned up many times. This chain connects TRBV11-2 to TRBJ1-1; D not resolved. The CDR3 is 15 residues long. The V gene's germline CDR1 is SGHAT and CDR2 FQNNGV. Trimming stripped 1 base from V and 8 bases from J, with 17 bases between. In DNA, the CDR3 is TGTGCCAGCAGCTTAGGTTCGGCTCCCGACCGAGAAGCTTTCTTT. Translating it yields CASSLGSAPDREAFF.

This rearrangement joins TRBV25-1 to TRBJ1-5; unclear D gene. The CDR3 is 14 residues long. V was cut by 4 bases and J by 0 bases, with 7 bases left in between. Germline assignment: CDR1 MGHDK and CDR2 SYGVNS. CDR3 loop: CASSADGSNQPQHF. CDR3 in DNA: TGTGCCAGCAGTGCCGACGGTAGCAATCAGCCCCAGCATTTT.

The V gene is TRBV7-2, the J gene TRBJ1-4; the D gene is possibly TRBD1 (6 bases). The V gene's germline CDR1 is SGHTA and CDR2 FQGNSA. The CDR3 is 14 amino acids. V lost 3 bases and J 8 bases, leaving 13 bases between the germline ends. CDR3 sequence reads: CASSFARGREKLFF. The CDR3 bases are TGTGCCAGCAGCTTTGCCAGGGGCAGGGAAAAACTGTTTTTT.

The chain uses TRBV28 and TRBJ1-4; 9 bases fit TRBD1. The V segment lost 6 bases and the J segment 8 bases; nucleotides outside the gene matches: 10. The CDR3 runs to 15 residues. Germline lookup yields CDR1 MDHEN and CDR2 SYDVKM. The CDR3 loop is CASRPTGGLAEKLFF. The CDR3 DNA is TGTGCCAGCAGACCTACAGGGGGCCTAGCGGAAAAACTGTTTTTT.

Many counts were recorded for this clonotype. One end of the junction varies from germline; a read error may be responsible. This rearrangement joins TRBV5-1 to TRBJ2-5; 8 positions match TRBD2. From germline, CDR1 is SGHRS and CDR2 YFSETQ. There are 14 residues in the CDR3. The CDR3 DNA sequence: TGTGCCAGCAGTTTCTCCGGGGGGGCAGAGACCCAGTACTTC. It yields the protein CASSFSGGAETQYF.

This clonotype was picked up a small number of times. CDR3 residues: CATSRDHWDGSYEQYF. As DNA, the CDR3 is TGTGCCACCAGCAGAGATCATTGGGACGGCTCCTACGAGCAGTACTTC. V usage is TRBV15 and J usage is TRBJ2-7; either TRBD1 or TRBD2 may supply D (5 bases each). The germline gives CDR1 LNHNV, CDR2 YYDKDF (reference sequence). V was clipped by 0 bases and J by 0 bases, with 12 bases between them. CDR3 length equals 16 residues.

This chain links TRBV4-1 with TRBJ2-5; D not resolved. Trimming stripped 3 bases from V and 4 bases from J, with 9 bases between. CDR1 and CDR2 from the germline V gene are MGHRA and YSYEKL. The CDR3 runs 13 residues. CDR3 amino acids: CASSHRSGETQYF. The DNA for the CDR3 is TGCGCCAGCAGCCATCGATCGGGAGAGACCCAGTACTTC.

The rearrangement joins TRBV7-3 to TRBJ2-1, with TRBD2 identical over 7 bases. In germline, CDR1 is SGHTA, CDR2 FQGTGA. CDR3 length equals 15 residues. Trimming at V came to 5 bases and at J to 2 bases, leaving 6 bases not matched to a gene. The CDR3 coding sequence is TGTGCCAGCAGCCAAACTAGCGCGCCCTACAATGAGCAGTTCTTC. It is translated as CASSQTSAPYNEQFF.

A few counts support this clonotype. The chain couples TRBV2 to TRBJ1-6, with a weak D call TRBD1 (5 bases). The CDR3 sequence is 15 residues long. Per germline, CDR1 SNHLY and CDR2 FYNNEI. V was clipped by 2 bases and J by 5 bases, with 10 bases between them. CDR3 DNA sequence: TGTGCCAGCAGTGAATCGCAGGGAAATAATTCACCCCTCCACTTT. Its protein product is CASSESQGNNSPLHF.

This clonotype turned up a few times. The chain carries TRBV20-1 and TRBJ1-2; D gene uncertain. Per the germline V gene, CDR1 is DFQATT and CDR2 is SNEGSKA (reference sequence). CDR3 length equals 12 residues. V lost 3 bases to trimming and J lost 1 base, with 6 bases between them. CDR3 sequence: CSASLRNYGYTF. CDR3 DNA: TGCAGTGCTAGTCTGCGTAACTATGGCTACACCTTC.

V is TRBV4-3 and J is TRBJ1-6, with D possibly TRBD1 on 5 matching bases. The CDR3 has 14 amino acids. V lost 0 bases to trimming and J lost 9 bases, with 9 bases between them. Germline V gene sequence: CDR1 LGHNA, CDR2 YSLEER. As DNA, the CDR3 is TGCGCCAGCAGCCAAGAAACTGGGGGTTCACCCCTCCACTTT. It encodes CASSQETGGSPLHF.

This clonotype was recorded many times. This rearrangement joins TRBV7-2 to TRBJ2-2; 8 bases map to TRBD2. The germline V gene has CDR1 SGHTA and CDR2 FQGNSA. This CDR3 is built from 15 residues. J lost 5 bases, V lost 3 bases, and 5 bases had no gene match. The CDR3 spells CASSFRGGRTGELFF. For the CDR3, the DNA is TGTGCCAGCAGCTTCCGGGGGGGACGGACCGGGGAGCTGTTTTTT.

This clonotype was observed a few times. The chain joins TRBV5-1 to TRBJ2-1; 7 nucleotides match TRBD1. J lost 10 bases, V lost 3 bases, and 4 bases had no gene match. The CDR3 is 12 amino acids. Germline values: CDR1 SGHRS, CDR2 YFSETQ. The CDR3 spells CASSSPGGEQFF. The CDR3 nucleotides read TGCGCCAGCAGCTCGCCAGGGGGAGAGCAGTTCTTC.

In regard to this clonotype: Possible read error: a much larger clone is one base away. The V call is TRBV5-1, the J call TRBJ1-4; D gene unclear. This CDR3 spans 15 amino acids. The germline gives CDR1 SGHRS, CDR2 YFSETQ. With 0 bases removed from V and 4 bases from J, the gap between germline ends came to 10 bases. DNA of the CDR3: TGCGCCAGCAGCTTGGCCGGCCCGCATAATGAAAAACTGTTTTTT. This encodes CASSLAGPHNEKLFF.

This clonotype was observed a few times. J is TRBJ2-7 and V is TRBV4-1, with TRBD1 identical over 7 bases. The CDR3 is 14 amino acids. Per the germline V gene, CDR1 is MGHRA and CDR2 is YSYEKL. The junction had 3 bases not matched to a gene; V was cut back by 4 bases and J by 0 bases. In DNA form, the CDR3 reads TGCGCCAGCAGCCGCGACAGGGTCTCCTACGAGCAGTACTTC. This encodes CASSRDRVSYEQYF.

V is TRBV20-1 and J is TRBJ1-1; tentative D call: TRBD1 (5 bases). The V end was cut by 3 bases, the J end by 7 bases, with 15 bases between. Germline V gives CDR1 DFQATT, CDR2 SNEGSKA (reference sequence). The CDR3 extends over 13 amino acids. CDR3 loop: CSASRAVEDEAFF. The CDR3, as DNA: TGCAGTGCTAGCAGGGCTGTAGAGGATGAAGCTTTCTTT.

This clonotype was observed a few times. The V call is TRBV6-1, the J call TRBJ1-5; TRBD1 might be the D (6 bases). This CDR3 has 13 residues. V lost 2 bases, J lost 6 bases, and 8 bases lay in between. Germline CDR1 and CDR2: MNHNS and SASEGT. The CDR3 DNA follows: TGTGCCAGCAGTGAACAGGGGAGTCAGCCCCAGCATTTT. Residues: CASSEQGSQPQHF.

In its sample, this clonotype was seen a few times. The V call is TRBV4-1, the J call TRBJ1-1; TRBD1 matches 11 bases. The ends lost 3 bases at V and 4 bases at J; junction bases unmatched: 4. Germline CDR1 is MGHRA and CDR2 is YSYEKL. This CDR3 is built from 15 residues. This CDR3 is CASSHGQGAVTEAFF. CDR3 bases: TGCGCCAGCAGCCATGGACAGGGGGCGGTCACTGAAGCTTTCTTT.

As DNA, the CDR3 is TGCAGCGTTAAAGGTAGCTACGAGCAGTACTTC. This gives the protein CSVKGSYEQYF. The rearrangement joins TRBV29-1 to TRBJ2-7; unclear D gene. The CDR3 has 11 amino acids. The germline CDR1 and CDR2 sequences are SQVTM and ANQGSEA. The V and J ends lost 5 bases and 3 bases respectively, with 8 bases between them.

This clonotype was detected only a few times. The chain uses TRBV20-1 and TRBJ2-4; possible D gene TRBD1, 5 bases. Trimming left V 5 bases short and J 4 bases short, with 12 bases between. Germline V gene lookup returns CDR1 DFQATT and CDR2 SNEGSKA (reference sequence). CDR3 length: 13 amino acids. The CDR3 DNA reads as TGCAGTGCTTTGGACACCACGAAAAACATTCAGTACTTC. Amino acids: CSALDTTKNIQYF.

This chain uses TRBV7-9 with TRBJ1-2; D unclear. CDR3 size: 13 residues. V was pared by 0 bases and J by 8 bases, with 10 bases between. Germline V lookup: CDR1 SEHNR, CDR2 FQNEAQ (reference sequence). For the CDR3, the DNA is TGTGCCAGCAGCTTAGCGTTATCGGGCGGCTACACCTTC. This translates into CASSLALSGGYTF.

This clonotype was counted ten times or more. The V gene is TRBV29-1, the J gene TRBJ1-2; D is unresolved. V was clipped by 3 bases and J by 0 bases, with 11 bases between them. CDR3 length equals 14 residues. CDR1 is SQVTM and CDR2 is ANQGSEA in the germline V gene. The CDR3: CSVDLARSNYGYTF. The CDR3 DNA follows: TGCAGCGTTGACCTTGCCAGGTCTAACTATGGCTACACCTTC.

This clonotype was detected only a few times. The V call is TRBV6-2 or TRBV6-3, the J call TRBJ2-7; D gene ambiguous. Trimming took 8 bases from V and 2 from J, leaving 4 bases between them. CDR3 size: 10 residues. Germline values: CDR1 MNHEY, CDR2 SVGEGT. This CDR3 is CASGTYEQYF. CDR3 DNA sequence: TGTGCCAGCGGAACCTACGAGCAGTACTTC.

The chain is built from TRBV5-1 and TRBJ2-1; 9 bases map to TRBD2. Germline-derived CDR1 and CDR2 are SGHRS and YFSETQ. Trimming removed 2 bases from V and 0 bases from J; junction bases left unmatched: 3. This CDR3 comprises 16 residues. The CDR3 protein is CASSFNSGGSYNEQFF. The CDR3 coding sequence is TGCGCCAGCAGCTTCAATAGCGGGGGCTCCTACAATGAGCAGTTCTTC.

This clonotype was detected only a few times. The chain joins TRBV4-2 to TRBJ1-5; D gene ambiguous. V was pared by 0 bases and J by 5 bases, with 8 bases between. The germline gives CDR1 LGHNA, CDR2 YNFKEQ. The CDR3 has 14 amino acids. For the CDR3, the DNA is TGTGCCAGCAGCCAAGAAGGAGGTTATCAGCCCCAGCATTTT. Its protein is CASSQEGGYQPQHF.

The chain uses TRBV4-1 and TRBJ1-4; tentative D call: TRBD1 (6 bases). Germline-derived CDR1 and CDR2 are MGHRA and YSYEKL. V gave up 2 bases and J gave up 0 bases, with 25 bases separating them. CDR3 size: 21 residues. The CDR3 spells CASSQLGLLRGQRPTNEKLFF. The CDR3 nucleotides read TGCGCCAGCAGCCAATTAGGTTTGCTTCGAGGACAGAGACCAACTAATGAAAAACTGTTTTTT.

This clonotype was counted a few times. The CDR3 DNA reads TGTGCCAGCAGCCGCCGGGCAGAAACAGGGGCCCCCTACGAGCAGTACGTC. Amino acids: CASSRRAETGAPYEQYV. This chain uses TRBV5-4 with TRBJ2-7; TRBD1 aligns across 7 bases. V lost 4 bases to trimming and J lost 2 bases; unmatched junction nucleotides: 15. Looked up from germline, CDR1 is SGHNT and CDR2 is YYREEE (reference sequence). This CDR3 contains 17 residues.

This sequence joins TRBV9 and TRBJ2-2; no firm D call. The length of the CDR3 is 14 residues. Germline CDR1 SGDLS, CDR2 YYNGEE. V was clipped by 3 bases and J by 6 bases, with 12 bases between them. The CDR3 bases are TGTGCCAGCAGCGAGCGTTCGGTGGCCGGGGAGCTGTTTTTT. This sequence encodes CASSERSVAGELFF.

In this sample, this clonotype turned up a few times. The chain couples TRBV5-1 to TRBJ1-1; possible D gene TRBD1, 5 bases. Germline assignment: CDR1 SGHRS and CDR2 YFSETQ. Trimming took 0 bases from V and 7 from J, leaving 13 bases between them. The length of the CDR3 is 14 residues. In nucleotides, the CDR3 is TGCGCCAGCAGCTTGGGTACGGGGCTGCTTGAAGCTTTCTTT. Its translation: CASSLGTGLLEAFF.

V is TRBV27 and J is TRBJ1-5, with D uncertain. Trimming left V 5 bases short and J 5 bases short, with 16 bases between. Germline V lookup: CDR1 MNHEY, CDR2 SMNVEV (reference sequence). The CDR3 extends over 15 amino acids. In nucleotides, the CDR3 is TGTGCCAGCAGTCGAGTGCCCCGCCATGATCAGCCCCAGCATTTT. Translation gives CASSRVPRHDQPQHF.